This entry lists 23 T cell receptor beta chains sequenced from one sample in a study of blood T cell repertoires in COVID-19. Assay: immunoSEQ multiplex PCR; the TCRdb copy retains only in-frame clones and omits some. The repertoire includes about 230,000 clones, 65% to 90% of them detected once, and roughly 7.4% sits in the top ten. The source material was peripheral blood. The origin of the receptors is a woman in her 50s with acute or convalescent COVID-19.

The rearrangement uses TRBV7-9 and TRBJ2-1; TRBD1 aligns across 9 bases. The trim removed 2 bases at V and 5 bases at J, leaving 7 bases unmatched. Per germline, CDR1 SEHNR and CDR2 FQNEAQ (reference sequence). This CDR3 is built from 16 residues. The DNA for the CDR3 is TGTGCCAGCAGCTTATCCGGGACAGGGTACGACAATGAGCAGTTCTTC. Its protein is CASSLSGTGYDNEQFF.

The chain uses TRBV10-3 and TRBJ2-7, with TRBD1 identical over 11 bases. Trimming at V came to 6 bases and at J to 1 base, leaving 5 bases not matched to a gene. The germline gives CDR1 ENHRY, CDR2 SYGVKD. This CDR3 contains 15 residues. The CDR3, as DNA: TGTGCCATCAGCGGACAGGGGGCAATATCCTACGAGCAGTACTTC. This sequence encodes CAISGQGAISYEQYF.

The rearrangement joins TRBV7-2 to TRBJ1-5; D unresolved. The CDR3 runs 16 residues. Germline V lookup: CDR1 SGHTA, CDR2 FQGNSA. Trimming left V 1 base short and J 2 bases short, with 12 bases between. Written as DNA, the CDR3 is TGTGCCAGCAGCTTAGAGAAGTCCCGGGGCAATCAGCCCCAGCATTTT. Its translation: CASSLEKSRGNQPQHF.

This clone was found a few times. The chain carries TRBV7-2 and TRBJ1-2; 12 bases fit TRBD1. The CDR3 runs to 12 residues. The trim removed 8 bases at V and 8 bases at J, leaving 3 bases unmatched. In germline, CDR1 is SGHTA, CDR2 FQGNSA. The CDR3 region is CASGDRGRGYTF. The CDR3 nucleotides are TGTGCCAGCGGGGACAGGGGGCGAGGCTACACCTTC.

This rearrangement joins TRBV5-1 to TRBJ2-7; a possible D gene is TRBD2 (5 bases). Trimming shortened V by 3 bases and J by 2 bases, and 9 bases separated the two germline ends. The CDR3 is made up of 13 amino acids. Per germline, CDR1 SGHRS and CDR2 YFSETQ. The chain's CDR3 is CASSSATTYEQYF. CDR3 DNA: TGCGCCAGCAGCTCAGCGACTACCTACGAGCAGTACTTC.

The rearrangement joins TRBV5-4 to TRBJ2-4; TRBD1 matches at 8 bases. V lost 4 bases and J lost 8; bases outside the gene matches: 5. This CDR3 contains 13 residues. CDR1 and CDR2 from the germline V gene are SGHNT and YYREEE (reference sequence). In DNA form, the CDR3 reads TGTGCCAGCAGCCAATACAGGGGGGACATTCAGTACTTC. This sequence encodes CASSQYRGDIQYF.

The chain couples TRBV28 to TRBJ1-2, with 8 bases fitting TRBD1. Germline V gives CDR1 MDHEN, CDR2 SYDVKM. The trim removed 8 bases at V and 6 bases at J, leaving 11 bases unmatched. This CDR3 has 14 residues. The CDR3 DNA follows: TGTGCCAGCTTCGGACAGGGAATATTCAATGGCTACACCTTC. Protein: CASFGQGIFNGYTF.

This clone appeared a few times. The gene calls are TRBV27 and TRBJ2-1; the D gene is possibly TRBD1 (6 bases). Germline lookup yields CDR1 MNHEY and CDR2 SMNVEV (reference sequence). This CDR3 comprises 13 residues. Between the trimmed V and J ends, which lost 3 bases and 15 bases, there was a span of 18 bases. The CDR3 is CASSFPGQSGPFF. In DNA, the CDR3 is TGTGCCAGCAGTTTCCCCGGACAGTCGGGTCCGTTCTTC.

The rearrangement links TRBV6-5 to TRBJ1-2, with TRBD1 matching over 11 bases. Trimming removed 5 bases from V and 4 bases from J; junction bases left unmatched: 6. The germline gives CDR1 MNHEY, CDR2 SVGAGI. The CDR3 sequence is 15 residues long. The CDR3 reads CASSPRTGGLYGYTF. CDR3 DNA sequence: TGTGCCAGCAGTCCTCGGACAGGGGGCCTCTATGGCTACACCTTC.

The genes are TRBV7-9 and TRBJ2-1; 8 nucleotides align to TRBD1. V lost 5 bases and J lost 5; bases outside the gene matches: 8. This CDR3 has 15 amino acids. Germline V lookup: CDR1 SEHNR, CDR2 FQNEAQ (reference sequence). The CDR3 region has the DNA TGTGCCAGCAGCCGGACAGGGTTCAGCGACAATGAGCAGTTCTTC. Protein product: CASSRTGFSDNEQFF.

This clone is a singleton in its sample. The chain combines TRBV18 with TRBJ1-1; a possible D gene is TRBD1 (6 bases). Germline CDR1 KGHSH, CDR2 LQKENI. This CDR3 has 14 residues. Trimming left V 5 bases short and J 1 base short, with 11 bases between. CDR3 loop: CASSGDTGNTEAFF. In nucleotides, the CDR3 is TGTGCCAGCTCAGGGGACACCGGGAACACTGAAGCTTTCTTT.

J is TRBJ2-3 and V is TRBV5-4, with 12 bases that match TRBD2. Unmatched junction bases numbered 2, after V lost 3 bases and J lost 3 bases. The CDR3 is 15 residues long. Per the germline V gene, CDR1 is SGHNT and CDR2 is YYREEE (reference sequence). In DNA form, the CDR3 reads TGTGCCAGCAGCTCCGGGACTAGCGGGACAGATACGCAGTATTTT. Amino acids: CASSSGTSGTDTQYF.

The rearrangement joins TRBV19 to TRBJ1-6; D is possibly TRBD1 (5 bases). There are 14 residues in the CDR3. V lost 4 bases, J lost 6 bases, and 10 bases lay in between. Per germline, CDR1 LNHDA and CDR2 SQIVND (reference sequence). The CDR3 region is CASSTRGSNSPLHF. CDR3 nucleotide sequence: TGTGCCAGTAGTACAAGGGGTTCTAATTCACCCCTCCACTTT.

The chain is built from TRBV7-8 and TRBJ2-2, with TRBD2 matching over 8 bases. J lost 7 bases, V lost 1 base, and 5 bases had no gene match. The germline gives CDR1 SGHVS, CDR2 FQNEAQ. CDR3 length: 15 residues. The CDR3 sequence is CASSLEAGAHGELFF. CDR3 sequence (DNA): TGTGCCAGCAGCTTAGAAGCGGGGGCCCACGGGGAGCTGTTTTTT.

The CDR3 spells CAGAGSRSYEQYF. Written as DNA, the CDR3 is TGTGCTGGAGCGGGGTCGAGGTCCTACGAGCAGTACTTC. This sequence joins TRBV30 and TRBJ2-7, with 7 nucleotides matching TRBD2. The CDR3 is made up of 13 amino acids. The germline CDR1 and CDR2 sequences are GTSNPN and SVGIG (reference sequence).

V usage is TRBV28 and J usage is TRBJ1-2; TRBD1 agrees at 11 bases. CDR3 length: 19 residues. The V gene's germline CDR1 is MDHEN and CDR2 SYDVKM. V trimming: 4 bases; J trimming: 4 bases; junction bases outside the gene matches: 17. The CDR3 DNA follows: TGTGCCAGCAGTTCTATATACCGGGACAGGGGGGCTTGGGGCTATGGCTACACCTTC. Its translation: CASSSIYRDRGAWGYGYTF.

The chain has TRBV28 and TRBJ2-7; 8 nucleotides match TRBD2. The CDR3 spans 14 residues. Per germline, CDR1 MDHEN and CDR2 SYDVKM. V was pared by 3 bases and J by 6 bases, with 7 bases of the junction left unmatched. The CDR3 loop is CASSFGTSFGEQYF. CDR3 coding DNA: TGTGCCAGCAGTTTCGGGACTAGTTTTGGCGAGCAGTACTTC. The entire variable domain, with the rest obtained from reference TRBV28 and TRBJ2-7, is as follows: DVKVTQSSRYLVKRTGEKVFLECVQDMDHENMFWYRQDPGLGLRLIYFSYDVKMKEKGDIPEGYSVSREKKERFSLILESASTNQTSMYLCASSFGTSFGEQYFGPGTRLTVT.

This clone occurred a few times. The gene calls are TRBV29-1 and TRBJ2-7, with D maybe TRBD1 (6 bases). CDR1 is SQVTM and CDR2 is ANQGSEA in the germline V gene. There are 14 residues in the CDR3. The V gene lost 4 bases and the J gene lost 0 bases, with 13 bases spanning the gap. CDR3 in amino acids: CSVVGTISSYEQYF. Written as DNA, the CDR3 is TGCAGCGTTGTAGGGACAATTAGCTCCTACGAGCAGTACTTC.

The chain links TRBV9 to TRBJ1-1; no clear D. This CDR3 is built from 13 residues. From germline, CDR1 is SGDLS and CDR2 YYNGEE. The V and J ends lost 4 bases and 1 base respectively, with 8 bases between them. CDR3 amino acids: CASSLTANTEAFF. The CDR3 region has the DNA TGTGCCAGCAGCTTAACAGCGAACACTGAAGCTTTCTTT. The full variable domain, with the rest looked up from reference TRBV9 and TRBJ1-1, is DSGVTQTPKHLITATGQRVTLRCSPRSGDLSVYWYQQSLDQGLQFLIQYYNGEERAKGNILERFSAQQFPDLHSELNLSSLELGDSALYFCASSLTANTEAFFGQGTRLTVV.

This clone was seen only once. V usage is TRBV5-1 and J usage is TRBJ1-1, with D perhaps matching TRBD1 (5 bases). From germline, CDR1 is SGHRS and CDR2 YFSETQ. Trimming removed 4 bases from V and 6 bases from J, with 13 bases in between. The CDR3 has 13 residues. CDR3 protein: CASSRGEGAEAFF. CDR3 bases: TGCGCCAGCAGCCGGGGGGAGGGAGCTGAAGCTTTCTTT.

The chain joins TRBV7-2 to TRBJ2-3, with D uncertain. The CDR3 is made up of 12 amino acids. V was shortened by 4 bases and J by 4 bases, with 6 bases between the two germline ends. Germline V gene lookup returns CDR1 SGHTA and CDR2 FQGNSA. As DNA, the CDR3 is TGTGCCAGCAGCTCCCGGGCAGATACGCAGTATTTT. Its translation is CASSSRADTQYF.

The rearrangement joins TRBV19 to TRBJ2-2; possible D gene TRBD2, 7 bases. CDR1 LNHDA and CDR2 SQIVND come from the germline V gene (reference sequence). The CDR3 is 14 amino acids. The V gene lost 3 bases and the J gene lost 5 bases, with 10 bases spanning the gap. The CDR3 DNA reads as TGTGCCAGTAGTATTGCGGGGGCAACCGGGGAGCTGTTTTTT. It translates to CASSIAGATGELFF.

This clone appeared once. The chain combines TRBV6-5 with TRBJ2-5; 10 nucleotides agree with TRBD2. Losses at the gene ends were 6 bases for V and 4 bases for J; bases not matched to a gene: 8. CDR1 is MNHEY, CDR2 SVGAGI, per germline. This CDR3 comprises 15 residues. This CDR3 reads CASRFGTSDLETQYF. The CDR3 DNA follows: TGTGCCAGCAGGTTCGGGACTAGCGACTTAGAGACCCAGTACTTC.